A selection of T cell receptor beta chains follows, all from one sample in a study of CD8 T cells in Susac syndrome. Each CDR3 protein is one row after TCRdb ran MiXCR on the immunoSEQ multiplex PCR reads. The repertoire holds about 250,000 distinct CDR3 sequences, with just under 95% as singletons. The sample was CD4+ T cells from PBMCs. The receptor set was obtained from a human donor with multiple sclerosis. Each CDR3 is given with its conserved first and last residue. The order of the fields is J gene, clone size, V gene, D gene, CDR3 DNA, CDR3 protein. A D gene is named only where the DNA matches it firmly. Size values are once, few and many counts, or a class for expanded clones, and some rows have none.

J gene: TRBJ2-7; clone size: .; V gene: TRBV5-1; D gene: TRBD1; CDR3 DNA: TGCGCCAGCAGTCAACCGGGACAGGGATTTAAAAAGTACTTC; CDR3 protein: CASSQPGQGFKKYF
J gene: TRBJ1-1; clone size: .; V gene: TRBV28; D gene: .; CDR3 DNA: TGTGCCAGCAGTTTTGCCGCTATACTTGCGGGAGCTTTCTTT; CDR3 protein: CASSFAAILAGAFF
J gene: TRBJ1-2; clone size: few; V gene: TRBV19; D gene: .; CDR3 DNA: TGTGCCAGTGTTAGGCAGCCTCCTAACTATGGCTACACCTTC; CDR3 protein: CASVRQPPNYGYTF
J gene: TRBJ1-6; clone size: .; V gene: TRBV5-6; D gene: .; CDR3 DNA: TGTGCCAGCAGCTGGTCAGGGGTTGAGGGGGAGGGGAACTCCTATAATTCACCCCTCCACTTT; CDR3 protein: CASSWSGVEGEGNSYNSPLHF
J gene: TRBJ1-2; clone size: .; V gene: TRBV20-1; D gene: .; CDR3 DNA: TGCAGTGCTAGGGAGGGCGGCTATGGCTACACCTTC; CDR3 protein: CSAREGGYGYTF
J gene: TRBJ2-5; clone size: .; V gene: TRBV25-1; D gene: .; CDR3 DNA: TGTGCCAGCAGTGAATTGAATCGGGGCGGCGGTTGGACCCAGTACTTC; CDR3 protein: CASSELNRGGGWTQYF
J gene: TRBJ2-1; clone size: .; V gene: TRBV29-1; D gene: .; CDR3 DNA: TGCAGCGGGGAGATTGACAATGAGCAGTTCTTC; CDR3 protein: CSGEIDNEQFF
J gene: TRBJ1-1; clone size: .; V gene: TRBV27; D gene: TRBD1; CDR3 DNA: TGTGCCAGCAGTCCGAGGGGGCCGAACACTGAAGCTTTCTTT; CDR3 protein: CASSPRGPNTEAFF
J gene: TRBJ2-7; clone size: once; V gene: TRBV5-4; D gene: TRBD1; CDR3 DNA: TGTGCCAGCAGCTTAGGAGGACAGGGGGCGGGGTCCTACGAGCAGTACTTC; CDR3 protein: CASSLGGQGAGSYEQYF
J gene: TRBJ1-1; clone size: .; V gene: TRBV7-9; D gene: .; CDR3 DNA: TGTGCCAGCAGCATTGACGGAAACACTGAAGCTTTCTTT; CDR3 protein: CASSIDGNTEAFF
J gene: TRBJ2-6; clone size: once; V gene: TRBV27; D gene: .; CDR3 DNA: TGTGCCAGCATGCGCCGGCAGGACAGCTCTGGGGCCAACGTCCTGACTTTC; CDR3 protein: CASMRRQDSSGANVLTF
J gene: TRBJ2-3; clone size: .; V gene: TRBV3-1; D gene: .; CDR3 DNA: TGTGCCAGCAGCCACCGGGAGCGCACAGATACGCAGTATTTT; CDR3 protein: CASSHRERTDTQYF
J gene: TRBJ1-1; clone size: once; V gene: TRBV3-1; D gene: .; CDR3 DNA: TGTGCCAGCAGCCAAGTTGGAGGGTTTCGTACTGAAGCTTTCTTT; CDR3 protein: CASSQVGGFRTEAFF
J gene: TRBJ1-2; clone size: once; V gene: TRBV20-1; D gene: TRBD1; CDR3 DNA: TGCAGTGCTAGCGGGGACAGGGCGTCCAACTATGGCTACACCTTC; CDR3 protein: CSASGDRASNYGYTF
J gene: TRBJ1-4; clone size: .; V gene: TRBV5-1; D gene: .; CDR3 DNA: TGCGCCAGCAGCACTCCGGAGGAAGTTAATGAAAAACTGTTTTTT; CDR3 protein: CASSTPEEVNEKLFF
J gene: TRBJ2-5; clone size: .; V gene: TRBV7-3; D gene: .; CDR3 DNA: TGTGCCAGCAGCTTATCGGGATTTCCAGAGACCCAGTACTTC; CDR3 protein: CASSLSGFPETQYF